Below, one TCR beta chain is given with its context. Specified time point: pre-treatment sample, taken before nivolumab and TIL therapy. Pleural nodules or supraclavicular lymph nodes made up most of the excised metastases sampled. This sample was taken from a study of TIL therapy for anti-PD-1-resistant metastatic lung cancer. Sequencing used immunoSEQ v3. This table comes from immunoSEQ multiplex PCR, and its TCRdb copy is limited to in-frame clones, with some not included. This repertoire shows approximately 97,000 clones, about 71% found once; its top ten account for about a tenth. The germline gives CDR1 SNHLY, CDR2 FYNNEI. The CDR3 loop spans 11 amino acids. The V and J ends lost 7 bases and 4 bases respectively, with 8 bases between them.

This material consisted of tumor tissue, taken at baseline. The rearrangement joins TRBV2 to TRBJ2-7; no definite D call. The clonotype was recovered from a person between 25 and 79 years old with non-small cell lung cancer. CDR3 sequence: CASKELYEQYF. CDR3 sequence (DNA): TGTGCCAGCAAGGAGCTTTACGAGCAGTACTTC.